This entry features one TCR beta chain sequence. The assay was immunoSEQ multiplex PCR, and TCRdb's table has in-frame clones only and misses some. Found here are about 97,000 clones, almost 85% of them singletons; the top ten hold approximately 15%. This sample was included in a study of T cell responses to AZD1222 COVID-19 vaccine. This CDR3 region has 17 residues. Trimming removed 0 bases from V and 7 bases from J; junction bases left unmatched: 11. The germline gives CDR1 SGHNT, CDR2 YENEEA. Sequencing used peripheral blood, obtained on day 0 of AZD1222 vaccination. The rearrangement joins TRBV11-3 to TRBJ2-5; 10 bases line up with TRBD1. The TCR was taken from an adult in good health. For the CDR3, the DNA is TGTGCCAGCAGCTTAGACGGGGGGACAGGGGCCTATGGGACCCAGTACTTC. Protein sequence: CASSLDGGTGAYGTQYF.